The rows below give T cell receptor beta chains drawn from one sample of a study of cytomegalovirus exposure and HLA in healthy donors. Clones were read by immunoSEQ multiplex PCR, and TCRdb kept only the in-frame ones, dropping some. This sample has 110,000 to 150,000 clones, with roughly 80% found just once. Sequences were obtained from PBMCs. The receptors originated from a man aged 40-49 years in good health and CMV-seronegative. Both conserved end residues are part of each CDR3. D genes are given only for firm matches. Only part of the rows carry a size: once, few, many, or a class if the clone is expanded.

j_call clone_size d_call v_call cdr3_aa cdr3_nt
TRBJ2-7 - TRBD1 TRBV5-6 CASSLGQGAILPYEQYF TGTGCCAGCAGCTTAGGACAGGGGGCAATTCTACCTTACGAGCAGTACTTC
TRBJ1-3 - TRBD1 TRBV28 CASSLPGQLGNTIYF TGTGCCAGCAGTTTACCGGGACAGCTCGGAAACACCATATATTTT
TRBJ1-3 - - TRBV10-3 CAISTDSHSGNTIYF TGTGCCATCAGTACAGACAGTCACTCTGGAAACACCATATATTTT
TRBJ2-7 - - TRBV29-1 CSGQTGEVGEQYF TGCAGCGGCCAGACAGGAGAGGTCGGCGAGCAGTACTTC
TRBJ1-5 - - TRBV30 CAWSAMDTRNQPQHF TGTGCCTGGAGTGCCATGGACACCCGCAATCAGCCCCAGCATTTT
TRBJ1-2 - TRBD1 TRBV5-1 CASSTDRGLSYGYTF TGCGCCAGCAGTACCGACAGGGGGCTTTCCTATGGCTACACCTTC
TRBJ2-6 - - TRBV6-1 CASSAQVASGANVLTF TGTGCCAGCAGTGCTCAGGTCGCCTCTGGGGCCAACGTCCTGACTTTC
TRBJ1-2 - TRBD1 TRBV6-1 CASRTDRGSFYGYTF TGTGCCAGCAGAACCGACAGGGGATCGTTCTATGGCTACACCTTC
TRBJ1-1 - - TRBV5-6 CASSPLTIGTEAFF TGTGCCAGCAGCCCCCTGACCATCGGGACTGAAGCTTTCTTT
TRBJ1-3 - - TRBV4-3 CASSQDPLESSGNTIYF TGCGCCAGCAGCCAAGATCCGCTAGAAAGCTCTGGAAACACCATATATTTT
TRBJ2-6 - - TRBV5-1 CASSFGTVDSGANVLTF TGCGCCAGCAGCTTCGGGACTGTTGACTCTGGGGCCAACGTCCTGACTTTC
TRBJ2-5 - - TRBV7-2 CASSLANRQQETQYF TGTGCCAGCAGCTTAGCGAACAGGCAACAAGAGACCCAGTACTTC
TRBJ1-4 - TRBD1 TRBV7-8 CASSSESGTGAEKLFF TGTGCCAGCAGCTCGGAATCTGGGACAGGGGCTGAAAAACTGTTTTTT
TRBJ2-5 once - TRBV7-2 CASRGDRLQETQYF TGTGCCAGCAGAGGCGACAGGTTACAAGAGACCCAGTACTTC
TRBJ1-6 - TRBD1 TRBV6-5 CASRNPGQYNSPLHF TGTGCCAGCAGAAACCCGGGACAGTATAATTCACCCCTCCACTTT
TRBJ2-4 - - TRBV28 CASTQTHSAKNIQYF TGTGCCAGCACGCAGACACACTCAGCCAAAAACATTCAGTACTTC
TRBJ2-7 - TRBD1 TRBV27 CASSLPTGTRTIRSYEQYF TGTGCCAGCAGTTTACCGACAGGGACCCGTACTATTCGCTCCTACGAGCAGTACTTC
TRBJ1-6 - - TRBV2 CASSDNVGVNSPLHF TGTGCCAGCAGTGATAATGTAGGGGTTAATTCACCCCTCCACTTT
TRBJ2-5 - TRBD2 TRBV9 CASSVGTSGGVSQETQYF TGTGCCAGCAGCGTCGGGACTAGCGGGGGGGTTTCCCAAGAGACCCAGTACTTC
TRBJ2-3 - TRBD2 TRBV6-4 CASSGTSGGADTQYF TGTGCCAGCAGTGGGACTAGCGGGGGGGCCGATACGCAGTATTTT
TRBJ1-2 once - TRBV6-1 CASSEALWGGQGYTF TGTGCCAGCAGTGAAGCGCTCTGGGGGGGCCAGGGCTACACCTTC
TRBJ1-4 - TRBD1 TRBV2 CASSSGTGGVNEKLFF TGTGCCAGCAGTTCCGGGACAGGGGGGGTTAATGAAAAACTGTTTTTT
TRBJ2-7 - - TRBV27 CASSLGGRGSDEQYF TGTGCCAGCAGTTTAGGGGGCAGGGGTAGCGACGAGCAGTACTTC
TRBJ1-2 - - TRBV29-1 CSVGQDGYTF TGCAGCGTTGGACAGGATGGCTACACCTTC
TRBJ2-5 - - TRBV15 CATSGRQVSQETQYF TGTGCCACCAGCGGAAGACAGGTCTCGCAAGAGACCCAGTACTTC
TRBJ1-1 - - TRBV28 CAAGGEWGTEAFF TGTGCCGCCGGGGGGGAGTGGGGCACTGAAGCTTTCTTT
TRBJ2-1 - - TRBV15 CATSDRDKRWNEQFF TGTGCCACCAGCGACCGGGACAAGCGGTGGAATGAGCAGTTCTTC
TRBJ1-5 - TRBD1 TRBV6-6 CASSWTGQGVQPQHF TGTGCCAGCAGTTGGACGGGACAGGGAGTACAGCCCCAGCATTTT
TRBJ1-2 - - TRBV19 CASSIAGAVGYTF TGTGCCAGTAGTATAGCAGGGGCGGTGGGCTACACCTTC
TRBJ2-1 - TRBD2 TRBV5-4 CASSSAGSSYNEQFF TGTGCCAGCAGCTCAGCGGGGAGTTCCTACAATGAGCAGTTCTTC
TRBJ1-5 - - TRBV25-1 CASSEDRNSNQPQHF TGTGCCAGCAGTGAGGACAGAAATAGCAATCAGCCCCAGCATTTT
TRBJ1-6 - TRBD1 TRBV27 CASSPGQPYNSPLHF TGTGCCAGCAGTCCGGGACAGCCATATAATTCACCCCTCCACTTT
TRBJ2-7 - - TRBV7-8 CASSLLMSSYEQYF TGTGCCAGCAGCTTACTTATGAGCTCCTACGAGCAGTACTTC
TRBJ2-2 - - TRBV18 CASSPEAGTGELFF TGTGCCAGCTCACCAGAGGCGGGCACCGGGGAGCTGTTTTTT
TRBJ1-2 - - TRBV6-5 CASSYPGEYGYTF TGTGCCAGCAGTTACCCCGGAGAGTATGGCTACACCTTC
TRBJ1-5 - - TRBV6-5 CASSGPLGRQPQHF TGTGCCAGCAGTGGGCCTTTAGGGAGACAGCCCCAGCATTTT
TRBJ2-1 - - TRBV4-3 CASSQDFSASFQDEQFF TGCGCCAGCAGCCAAGATTTCTCGGCTAGCTTTCAGGATGAGCAGTTCTTC
TRBJ1-2 - - TRBV6-4 CASSDSTRAYGYTF TGTGCCAGCAGTGACTCGACCAGGGCGTATGGCTACACCTTC
TRBJ2-1 - TRBD1 TRBV2 CASSPDRVLEQFF TGTGCCAGCAGTCCTGACAGGGTCTTAGAACAGTTCTTC
TRBJ1-1 - - TRBV5-1 CASSPRDSGWNTEAFF TGCGCCAGCAGCCCCCGGGACTCAGGTTGGAACACTGAAGCTTTCTTT
TRBJ1-3 - - TRBV5-4 CASSLLLAGFSGNTIYF TGTGCCAGCAGCCTACTTCTAGCGGGGTTCTCTGGAAACACCATATATTTT